This T cell receptor beta chain was sequenced for a study of shared clonotypes between healthy human individuals. Study-wide context: Participating donors consisted of a couple of women and three men aged 18 to 49.

Positively selected for CCR7, the CD45RO-negative cells used as naive CD8 cells excluded terminally differentiated effector memory CD45RA+ cells. The assay was carried out at the deep level. Here immunoSEQ multiplex PCR was the method, and the copy in TCRdb shows in-frame clones only, minus some. The sample shows 1.5 million to 2.5 million clones, about 95% of them seen only once. V was shortened by 2 bases and J by 5 bases, with 9 bases between the two germline ends. Germline V CDR1 and CDR2: SGHDN, FVKESK. The CDR3 is 13 residues long. To note about this clone: Its target is not known.

Findings and caveats of the study: A generally larger estimated richness was seen in naive subsets than in memory subsets.

This chain joins TRBV14 and TRBJ2-5; no firm D call. The receptor was isolated from a man aged 18 to 30 in good health. Sequences were obtained from naive CD8+ T cells sorted from blood. The CDR3 region is CASSQQERETQYF. In DNA, the CDR3 is TGTGCCAGCAGCCAACAGGAACGGGAGACCCAGTACTTC.